The 15 T cell receptor beta chains presented below share a single source sample, sequenced in a study of chemoradiotherapy in HPV16-positive cancers. The protocol was immunoSEQ multiplex PCR, while the TCRdb copy is restricted to in-frame clones and leaves out a portion. The table lists some 3,100 clones, under 95% of them singletons. The input for sequencing was tumor tissue, taken from a patient who underwent chemoradiotherapy. Receptors originate from a human donor with HPV-associated anogenital cancer.

The chain combines TRBV4-3 with TRBJ2-5; 8 positions match TRBD1. V dropped 4 bases and J dropped 5; count of bases not matched to a gene: 6. Germline V CDR1 and CDR2: LGHNA, YSLEER. The CDR3 length is 14 residues. The CDR3 sequence is CASSRRTGGETQYF. CDR3 DNA: TGCGCCAGCAGCCGCCGTACAGGGGGGGAGACCCAGTACTTC.

The DNA for the CDR3 is TGCAGCGTTTGGAGGGACGCTGAAGCTTTCTTT. This codes for CSVWRDAEAFF. The chain links TRBV29-1 to TRBJ1-1; TRBD1 might be the D (5 bases). Trimming stripped 5 bases from V and 6 bases from J, with 10 bases between. The CDR3 has 11 amino acids. Germline values: CDR1 SQVTM, CDR2 ANQGSEA. The full variable domain, completed using reference TRBV29-1 and TRBJ1-1, is SAVISQKPSRDICQRGTSLTIQCQVDSQVTMMFWYRQQPGQSLTLIATANQGSEATYESGFVIDKFPISRPNLTFSTLTVSNMSPEDSSIYLCSVWRDAEAFFGQGTRLTVV.

This clone was found a few times. V and J are TRBV29-1 and TRBJ2-7; D gene unclear. Germline CDR1 is SQVTM and CDR2 is ANQGSEA. The V gene lost 5 bases and the J gene lost 3 bases, with 8 bases spanning the gap. The CDR3 length is 11 residues. The CDR3 loop reads CSVLVGYEQYF. CDR3 DNA sequence: TGCAGCGTTTTGGTCGGCTACGAGCAGTACTTC.

J is TRBJ2-1 and V is TRBV5-1; D is uncertain. The CDR3 is 14 residues long. Germline V gene sequence: CDR1 SGHRS, CDR2 YFSETQ. Between the trimmed V and J ends, which lost 5 bases and 4 bases, there was a span of 13 bases. The CDR3 sequence: CASRATVLYNEQFF. DNA for the CDR3: TGCGCCAGCAGAGCTACTGTTCTTTACAATGAGCAGTTCTTC.

The CDR3 DNA reads TGTGCCAGCAGTTACGGGGGGGCGGGGTACAATGAGCAGTTCTTC. It encodes CASSYGGAGYNEQFF. This rearrangement joins TRBV6-5 to TRBJ2-1, with TRBD2 as a possible D gene (7 bases). The CDR3 runs to 15 residues. Deletions cut 2 bases from V and 4 bases from J, with 12 bases between. The germline CDR1 and CDR2 sequences are MNHEY and SVGAGI.

The J gene is TRBJ2-1, the V gene TRBV6-1; 10 positions match TRBD2. This CDR3 has 17 residues. The germline gives CDR1 MNHNS, CDR2 SASEGT. Trimming at V came to 2 bases and at J to 7 bases, leaving 11 bases not matched to a gene. The CDR3 protein is CASSESSGGTLWNEQFF. The CDR3 DNA follows: TGTGCCAGCAGTGAATCTAGCGGGGGAACTCTTTGGAATGAGCAGTTCTTC.

The chain uses TRBV6-6 and TRBJ2-7, with 10 positions matching TRBD1. V gave up 2 bases and J gave up 5 bases; unmatched junction bases: 9. Germline assignment: CDR1 MNHNY and CDR2 SVGAGI (reference sequence). The CDR3 loop spans 16 amino acids. The CDR3 spells CASSYTPGQGLNEQYF. Written as DNA, the CDR3 is TGTGCCAGCAGTTACACTCCGGGACAGGGGTTAAACGAGCAGTACTTC.

The gene calls are TRBV19 and TRBJ1-6; 8 positions agree with TRBD1. The germline V gene encodes CDR1 LNHDA and CDR2 SQIVND (reference sequence). With V trimmed by 7 bases and J by 5 bases, 4 bases remained unmatched. The CDR3 contains 14 residues. CDR3 in DNA: TGTGCCAGTAAAATGACAGGGGATAATTCACCCCTCCACTTT. Amino acid sequence: CASKMTGDNSPLHF.

The gene calls are TRBV6-1 and TRBJ1-1; D is undetermined. Germline assignment: CDR1 MNHNS and CDR2 SASEGT. The CDR3 loop spans 15 amino acids. The V end was cut by 2 bases, the J end by 4 bases, with 14 bases between. CDR3 bases: TGTGCCAGCAGTGAACAAAAGGGAGGGAGCACTGAAGCTTTCTTT. Translation: CASSEQKGGSTEAFF.

The chain has TRBV7-2 and TRBJ1-2; D might be TRBD1 (5 bases). Germline V gives CDR1 SGHTA, CDR2 FQGNSA. Trimming cost V 2 bases and J 2 bases, with 9 bases left between them. CDR3 length equals 14 residues. CDR3 DNA: TGTGCCAGCAGCTTAATAGGGGACAACTATGGCTACACCTTC. Its translation is CASSLIGDNYGYTF.

The chain couples TRBV10-3 to TRBJ2-1; no clear D. CDR1 ENHRY and CDR2 SYGVKD come from the germline V gene. Deletions cut 4 bases from V and 3 bases from J, with 10 bases between. CDR3 length: 14 residues. The CDR3 nucleotides read TGTGCCATCAGTGTTCGCGGCCTCTACAATGAGCAGTTCTTC. As protein: CAISVRGLYNEQFF.

The CDR3 nucleotides are TGTGCCAGCAGCCCCTACTCCAGTCACCAAGAGACCCAGTACTTC. This encodes CASSPYSSHQETQYF. V is TRBV5-4 and J is TRBJ2-5; D is ambiguous. V was trimmed by 4 bases and J by 0 bases, leaving 13 bases between them. CDR1 and CDR2 (germline): SGHNT, YYREEE (reference sequence). This CDR3 contains 15 residues.

This clone was found once. The genes are TRBV9 and TRBJ2-1; D remains ambiguous. Germline V gene lookup returns CDR1 SGDLS and CDR2 YYNGEE. V lost 3 bases and J 7 bases, leaving 20 bases between the germline ends. The CDR3 contains 16 residues. This chain's CDR3 is CASSESFQDPLNEQFF. CDR3 nucleotide sequence: TGTGCCAGCAGCGAGAGCTTCCAGGACCCGTTGAATGAGCAGTTCTTC.

This clone was detected once. The chain is built from TRBV6-1 and TRBJ2-3; a possible D gene is TRBD2 (5 bases). CDR3 size: 21 residues. In germline, CDR1 is MNHNS, CDR2 SASEGT. The ends were cut back, 1 base at V and 5 bases at J, with 31 bases in the middle. The CDR3 loop reads CASSEGSGTFWETGWIDTQYF. CDR3 bases: TGTGCCAGCAGTGAAGGTTCGGGAACTTTTTGGGAAACGGGGTGGATAGATACGCAGTATTTT.

The rearrangement uses TRBV19 and TRBJ1-5; D perhaps matches TRBD1 (6 bases). Trimming took 6 bases from V and 3 from J, leaving 12 bases between them. This CDR3 region has 14 residues. Germline-derived CDR1 and CDR2 are LNHDA and SQIVND (reference sequence). The CDR3 here is CASSSGQPNQPQHF. The CDR3 DNA sequence: TGTGCCAGTAGCAGCGGACAGCCCAATCAGCCCCAGCATTTT.